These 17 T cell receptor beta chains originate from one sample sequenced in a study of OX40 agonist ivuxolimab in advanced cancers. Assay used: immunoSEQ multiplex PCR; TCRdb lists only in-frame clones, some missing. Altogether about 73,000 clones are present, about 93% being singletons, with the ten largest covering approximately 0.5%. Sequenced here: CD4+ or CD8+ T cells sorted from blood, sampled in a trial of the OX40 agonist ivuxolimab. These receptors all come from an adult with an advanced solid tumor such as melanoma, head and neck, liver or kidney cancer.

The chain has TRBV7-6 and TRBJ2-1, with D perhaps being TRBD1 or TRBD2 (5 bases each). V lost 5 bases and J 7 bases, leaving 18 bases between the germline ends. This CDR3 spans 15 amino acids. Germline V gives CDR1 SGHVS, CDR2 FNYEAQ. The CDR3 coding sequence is TGTGCCAGCAGCAAACAACCGGGGCGCGGGAATGAGCAGTTCTTC. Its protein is CASSKQPGRGNEQFF.

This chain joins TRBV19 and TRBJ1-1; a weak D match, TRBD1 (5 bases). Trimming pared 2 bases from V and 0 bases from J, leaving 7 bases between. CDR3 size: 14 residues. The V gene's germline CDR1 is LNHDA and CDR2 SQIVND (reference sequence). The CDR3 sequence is CASSIQGLNTEAFF. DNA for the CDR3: TGTGCCAGTAGTATACAGGGCTTGAACACTGAAGCTTTCTTT.

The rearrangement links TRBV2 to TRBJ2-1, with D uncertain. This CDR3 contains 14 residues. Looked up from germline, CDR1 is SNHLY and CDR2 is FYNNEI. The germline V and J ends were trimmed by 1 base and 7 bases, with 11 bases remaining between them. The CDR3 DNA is TGTGCCAGCAGTGAAGGACCGACTCGGAATGAGCAGTTCTTC. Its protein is CASSEGPTRNEQFF.

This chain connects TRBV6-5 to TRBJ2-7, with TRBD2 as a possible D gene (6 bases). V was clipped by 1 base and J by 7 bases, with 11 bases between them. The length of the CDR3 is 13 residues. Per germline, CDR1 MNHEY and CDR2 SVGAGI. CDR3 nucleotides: TGTGCCAGCAGTTACTTACTAGCCGGAGAGCAGTACTTC. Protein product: CASSYLLAGEQYF.

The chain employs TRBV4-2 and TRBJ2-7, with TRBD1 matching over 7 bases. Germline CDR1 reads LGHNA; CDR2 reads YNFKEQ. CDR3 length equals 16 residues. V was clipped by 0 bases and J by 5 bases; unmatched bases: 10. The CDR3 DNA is TGTGCCAGCAGCCAAGACAGGGACAGAGGCTCTAACGAGCAGTACTTC. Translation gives CASSQDRDRGSNEQYF.

DNA of the CDR3: TGTGCCAGCAGCTACGGGGGCGTCTACAATGAGCAGTTCTTC. It is translated as CASSYGGVYNEQFF. The chain uses TRBV11-3 and TRBJ2-1, with D perhaps TRBD1 or TRBD2 (6 bases each). The V and J ends lost 4 bases and 3 bases respectively, with 10 bases between them. In germline, CDR1 is SGHNT, CDR2 YENEEA. The CDR3 runs 14 residues.

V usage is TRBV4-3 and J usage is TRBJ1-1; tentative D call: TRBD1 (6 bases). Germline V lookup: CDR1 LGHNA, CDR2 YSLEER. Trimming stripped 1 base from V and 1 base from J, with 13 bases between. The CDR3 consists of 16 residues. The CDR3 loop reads CASSQVNRVGNTEAFF. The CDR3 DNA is TGCGCCAGCAGCCAAGTGAACAGGGTGGGGAACACTGAAGCTTTCTTT.

The CDR3 protein is CAWIGDMNTEAFF. In nucleotides, the CDR3 is TGTGCCTGGATTGGGGACATGAACACTGAAGCTTTCTTT. The chain has TRBV30 and TRBJ1-1, with D perhaps TRBD1 (6 bases). This CDR3 contains 13 residues. The V gene lost 4 bases and the J gene lost 0 bases, with 9 bases spanning the gap. The germline V gene has CDR1 GTSNPN and CDR2 SVGIG (reference sequence).

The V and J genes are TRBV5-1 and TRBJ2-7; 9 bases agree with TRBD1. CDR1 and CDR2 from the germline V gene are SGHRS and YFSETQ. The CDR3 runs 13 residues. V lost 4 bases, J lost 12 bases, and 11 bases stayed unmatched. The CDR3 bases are TGCGCCAGCAGCCCGGGACAGGGAGGCCCTTGGTACTTC. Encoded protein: CASSPGQGGPWYF.

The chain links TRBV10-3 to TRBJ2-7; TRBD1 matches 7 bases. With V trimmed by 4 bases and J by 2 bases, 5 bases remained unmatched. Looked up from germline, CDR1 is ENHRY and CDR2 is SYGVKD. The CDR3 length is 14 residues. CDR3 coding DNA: TGTGCCATCAGTGGCGGCAGGGGGACCTACGAGCAGTACTTC. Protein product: CAISGGRGTYEQYF.

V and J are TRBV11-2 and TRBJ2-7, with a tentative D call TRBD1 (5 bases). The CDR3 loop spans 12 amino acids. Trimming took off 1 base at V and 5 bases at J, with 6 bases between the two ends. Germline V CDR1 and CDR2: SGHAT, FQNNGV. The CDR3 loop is CASSLARDEQYF. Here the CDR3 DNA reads TGTGCCAGCAGCTTAGCCAGGGACGAGCAGTACTTC.

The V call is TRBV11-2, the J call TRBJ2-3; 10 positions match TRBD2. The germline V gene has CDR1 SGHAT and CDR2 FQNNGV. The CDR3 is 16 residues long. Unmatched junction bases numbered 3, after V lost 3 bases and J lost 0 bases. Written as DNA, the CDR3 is TGTGCCAGCAGCTTTAGCGGGAGGCCTAGCACAGATACGCAGTATTTT. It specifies CASSFSGRPSTDTQYF. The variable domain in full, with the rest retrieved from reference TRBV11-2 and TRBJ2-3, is EAGVAQSPRYKIIEKRQSVAFWCNPISGHATLYWYQQILGQGPKLLIQFQNNGVVDDSQLPKDRFSAERLKGVDSTLKIQPAKLEDSAVYLCASSFSGRPSTDTQYFGPGTRLTVL.

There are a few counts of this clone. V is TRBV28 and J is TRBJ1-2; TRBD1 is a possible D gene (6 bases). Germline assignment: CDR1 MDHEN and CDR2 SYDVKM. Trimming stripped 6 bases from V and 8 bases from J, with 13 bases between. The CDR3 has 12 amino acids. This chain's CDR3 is CASSSDSWGYTF. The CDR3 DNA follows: TGTGCCAGCAGCTCGGACAGCTGGGGCTACACCTTC.

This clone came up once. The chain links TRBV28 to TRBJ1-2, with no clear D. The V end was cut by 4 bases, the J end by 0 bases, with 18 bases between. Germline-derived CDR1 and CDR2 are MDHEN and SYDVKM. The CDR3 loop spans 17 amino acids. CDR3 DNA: TGTGCCAGCAGTTCTGCCGGGTATACTCATACTAACTATGGCTACACCTTC. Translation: CASSSAGYTHTNYGYTF.

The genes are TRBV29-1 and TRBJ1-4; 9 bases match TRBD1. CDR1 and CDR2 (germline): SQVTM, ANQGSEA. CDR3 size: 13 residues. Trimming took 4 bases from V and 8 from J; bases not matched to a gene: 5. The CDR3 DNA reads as TGCAGCGTTGGGGAGGGGACAGGGGAAAAACTGTTTTTT. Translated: CSVGEGTGEKLFF.

The CDR3 DNA follows: TGTGCCAGCAGCTTGCTCGGTCGGCAGCTGTACAATGAGCAGTTCTTC. The encoded protein is CASSLLGRQLYNEQFF. The chain is built from TRBV5-5 and TRBJ2-1; the D is unclear. CDR3 length equals 16 residues. Germline assignment: CDR1 SGHKS and CDR2 YYEKEE (reference sequence). Trimming left V 1 base short and J 4 bases short, with 15 bases between.

The chain's CDR3 is CAILAGGSYEQYF. The CDR3 DNA reads TGTGCCATTCTCGCGGGGGGTTCCTACGAGCAGTACTTC. The chain joins TRBV28 to TRBJ2-7; TRBD2 aligns across 8 bases. Germline assignment: CDR1 MDHEN and CDR2 SYDVKM. The trim removed 10 bases at V and 1 base at J, leaving 6 bases unmatched. This CDR3 region has 13 residues.